This T cell receptor beta chain was captured in a study of blood T cell repertoires in COVID-19. This CDR3 has 13 residues. The V gene's germline CDR1 is LNHDA and CDR2 SQIVND (reference sequence). J lost 3 bases, V lost 8 bases, and 5 bases had no gene match. Assay: immunoSEQ multiplex PCR; the TCRdb copy retains only in-frame clones and omits some. Of 60,000 or so clones detected, over 80% appear once; the ten largest clones hold approximately 3.6%. The receptor was isolated from a woman older than 75 with acute or convalescent COVID-19. The material sequenced was peripheral blood. V usage is TRBV19 and J usage is TRBJ2-7, with TRBD1 matching over 9 bases. CDR3 residues: CASRQGVNYEQYF. In nucleotides, the CDR3 is TGTGCCAGTCGACAGGGGGTAAACTACGAGCAGTACTTC.